The 11 T cell receptor beta chains listed next were all sequenced from one sample in a study of blood T cell repertoires in COVID-19. Measured with immunoSEQ multiplex PCR; TCRdb has only the in-frame clones, and not every one. In the table there are over 50,000 clones, over 75% of which are singletons. Sequences were obtained from peripheral blood. The receptors stem from a man in his fifties or sixties with active COVID-19.

The rearrangement joins TRBV7-8 to TRBJ2-5, with D maybe TRBD1 (6 bases). This CDR3 has 15 amino acids. Germline V gives CDR1 SGHVS, CDR2 FQNEAQ. Between the trimmed V and J ends, which lost 3 bases and 0 bases, there was a span of 11 bases. CDR3 coding DNA: TGTGCCAGCAGCTTTACAGGGTCCGACCAAGAGACCCAGTACTTC. Translated, it gives CASSFTGSDQETQYF.

The V and J genes are TRBV27 and TRBJ2-3; TRBD2 agrees at 9 bases. V gave up 8 bases and J gave up 14 bases; unmatched junction bases: 11. The CDR3 runs to 12 residues. The V gene's germline CDR1 is MNHEY and CDR2 SMNVEV (reference sequence). In nucleotides, the CDR3 is TGTGCCAGCTACGAGGGAGGACTAGCGAGGTATTTT. It specifies CASYEGGLARYF.

This chain links TRBV6-2 or TRBV6-3 with TRBJ2-1; the D gene is possibly TRBD2 (7 bases). There are 17 residues in the CDR3. Trimming shortened V by 7 bases and J by 1 base, and 20 bases separated the two germline ends. Germline loops: CDR1 MNHEY, CDR2 SVGEGT. The CDR3 region is CASTPGWRGPSYNEQFF. The CDR3 DNA follows: TGTGCCAGCACCCCCGGGTGGCGGGGGCCTTCCTACAATGAGCAGTTCTTC.

The chain uses TRBV9 and TRBJ1-2; D is possibly TRBD1 (6 bases). CDR3 length equals 15 residues. Germline CDR1 is SGDLS and CDR2 is YYNGEE. The V and J ends lost 0 bases and 3 bases respectively, with 12 bases between them. CDR3 loop: CASSVGLGADYGYTF. The DNA of the CDR3 is TGTGCCAGCAGCGTAGGTTTGGGGGCCGACTATGGCTACACCTTC.

The J gene is TRBJ1-1, the V gene TRBV7-8, with 7 bases fitting TRBD1. The trim removed 1 base at V and 5 bases at J, leaving 4 bases unmatched. Per the germline V gene, CDR1 is SGHVS and CDR2 is FQNEAQ. The length of the CDR3 is 14 residues. The CDR3 nucleotides are TGTGCCAGCAGCTTAGTTGAGGGGGCGACTGAAGCTTTCTTT. This translates into CASSLVEGATEAFF. Supplemented by reference TRBV7-8 and TRBJ1-1, the full variable domain reads GAGVSQSPRYKVAKRGQDVALRCDPISGHVSLFWYQQALGQGPEFLTYFQNEAQLDKSGLPSDRFFAERPEGSVSTLKIQRTQQEDSAVYLCASSLVEGATEAFFGQGTRLTVV.

This chain links TRBV18 with TRBJ2-2; D gene unclear. V lost 2 bases to trimming and J lost 0 bases, with 7 bases between them. The germline gives CDR1 KGHSH, CDR2 LQKENI. The CDR3 loop spans 15 amino acids. CDR3 DNA: TGTGCCAGCTCACCAGGCACGACGAACACCGGGGAGCTGTTTTTT. This codes for CASSPGTTNTGELFF.

The V gene is TRBV3-1 (or the pseudogene TRBV3-2), the J gene TRBJ2-7; 11 bases are a match to TRBD2. This CDR3 has 15 amino acids. From germline, CDR1 is LGHDT and CDR2 YNNKEL (reference sequence). V shed 1 base, J shed 4 bases, and the junction held 3 bases outside the gene matches. CDR3 region: CASSQASGGRYEQYF. As DNA, the CDR3 is TGTGCCAGCAGCCAAGCTAGCGGGGGGAGGTACGAGCAGTACTTC.

V and J are TRBV11-2 and TRBJ2-3, with a tentative D call TRBD2 (6 bases). From germline, CDR1 is SGHAT and CDR2 FQNNGV. The ends were cut back, 10 bases at V and 3 bases at J, with 17 bases in the middle. This CDR3 has 14 residues. Here the CDR3 reads CATHRLVGTDTQYF. The CDR3 DNA sequence: TGTGCCACTCACCGACTAGTGGGGACAGATACGCAGTATTTT.

The V gene is TRBV7-9, the J gene TRBJ1-5; 8 positions match TRBD1. The length of the CDR3 is 15 residues. The ends lost 4 bases at V and 7 bases at J; junction bases unmatched: 9. Germline CDR1 reads SEHNR; CDR2 reads FQNEAQ (reference sequence). The CDR3 bases are TGTGCCAGCAGCTCTACCGGGACAGGAAAACAGCCCCAGCATTTT. Encoded protein: CASSSTGTGKQPQHF.

The chain is built from TRBV30 and TRBJ1-2; 7 bases map to TRBD1. Germline V gene sequence: CDR1 GTSNPN, CDR2 SVGIG (reference sequence). Unmatched junction bases numbered 2, after V lost 4 bases and J lost 0 bases. CDR3 length equals 13 residues. CDR3 amino acids: CAWTGGTNYGYTF. The CDR3 nucleotides are TGTGCCTGGACAGGGGGAACTAACTATGGCTACACCTTC.

V is TRBV7-2 and J is TRBJ1-6, with 8 positions matching TRBD1. Per the germline V gene, CDR1 is SGHTA and CDR2 is FQGNSA. J gave up 7 bases and V 0 bases, and 14 bases lay outside the gene matches. This CDR3 comprises 19 residues. Written as DNA, the CDR3 is TGTGCCAGCAGCTTAGCGGGAGAGGCATTCGGGACAGGCAATTCACCCCTCCACTTT. It translates to CASSLAGEAFGTGNSPLHF. Using reference TRBV7-2 and TRBJ1-6 for the parts outside the CDR3, the full variable domain is GAGVSQSPSNKVTEKGKDVELRCDPISGHTALYWYRQSLGQGLEFLIYFQGNSAPDKSGLPSDRFSAERTGGSVSTLTIQRTQQEDSAVYLCASSLAGEAFGTGNSPLHFGNGTRLTVT.